The rows below give T cell receptor beta chains drawn from one sample of a study of blood T cell repertoires in COVID-19. Using immunoSEQ multiplex PCR, the repertoire was profiled, and TCRdb retains in-frame clones only, with some absent. The sample records some 150,000 clones, around 82% being singletons. The sequencing input was peripheral blood. These receptors came from a woman in her sixties or seventies with acute or convalescent COVID-19. The CDR3 runs from the conserved cysteine through the conserved F or W. The D gene is left open where the match is weak. Size is omitted from some rows. Given values are once, few, many or a class for expanded clones.

d_call j_call clone_size v_call cdr3_aa cdr3_nt
TRBD1 TRBJ1-2 . TRBV5-1 CASRPQGAGYGYTF TGCGCCAGCAGACCCCAGGGGGCTGGCTATGGCTACACCTTC
. TRBJ1-1 . TRBV9 CASSVGVIKENTEAFF TGTGCCAGCAGCGTCGGGGTAATTAAAGAGAACACTGAAGCTTTCTTT
TRBD2 TRBJ2-5 . TRBV5-1 CASSPVGGTLGETQYF TGCGCCAGCAGTCCCGTCGGGGGGACCCTCGGGGAGACCCAGTACTTC
TRBD1 TRBJ2-2 . TRBV5-8 CASSEQGAYTGELFF TGTGCCAGCAGCGAACAGGGGGCGTACACCGGGGAGCTGTTTTTT
. TRBJ1-3 . TRBV5-1 CASSSGDIYSGNTIYF TGCGCCAGCAGCTCCGGGGACATTTACTCTGGAAACACCATATATTTT
. TRBJ2-3 . TRBV24-1 CATSDFRGSTDTQYF TGTGCCACCAGTGATTTCAGGGGAAGCACAGATACGCAGTATTTT
. TRBJ1-4 . TRBV11-3 CASSLAGGGVQEKLFF TGTGCCAGCAGCTTAGCCGGCGGGGGCGTACAGGAAAAACTGTTTTTT
TRBD2 TRBJ2-2 once TRBV5-6 CASSLRGLAGGFSSGELFF TGTGCCAGCAGCTTGAGGGGACTAGCGGGAGGTTTTTCGTCCGGGGAGCTGTTTTTT
. TRBJ1-2 few TRBV19 CASRAGVRGYTF TGTGCCAGTAGAGCAGGGGTTCGTGGCTACACCTTC
TRBD1 TRBJ2-7 . TRBV4-1 CASSQDLGTGSYEQYF TGCGCCAGCAGCCAAGATCTTGGGACAGGATCATACGAGCAGTACTTC
. TRBJ2-7 . TRBV30 CAWRPGGSYEQYF TGTGCCTGGAGACCGGGTGGCTCCTACGAGCAGTACTTC
TRBD1 TRBJ2-7 . TRBV23-1 CASSQFRRGQGHVYEQYF TGCGCCAGCAGTCAATTTAGGCGGGGACAGGGACACGTCTACGAGCAGTACTTC
TRBD2 TRBJ2-1 . TRBV20-1 CSGEGQNEQFF TGCAGTGGGGAGGGCCAGAATGAGCAGTTCTTC
TRBD1 TRBJ1-6 . TRBV13 CASSLTGGSYNSPLHF TGTGCCAGCAGCTTGACAGGGGGCTCCTATAATTCACCCCTCCACTTT
TRBD1 TRBJ1-2 . TRBV29-1 CSAGGGYGYTF TGCAGCGCAGGGGGCGGCTATGGCTACACCTTC
TRBD2 TRBJ2-5 . TRBV6-5 CASSYGGGKETQYF TGTGCCAGCAGCTACGGGGGGGGTAAAGAGACCCAGTACTTC
. TRBJ1-6 . TRBV5-4 CASSPVGTSSPLHF TGTGCCAGCAGCCCGGTGGGGACTAGTTCACCCCTCCACTTT
. TRBJ1-2 . TRBV15 CATSRQGPVNYGYTF TGTGCCACCAGCAGACAGGGCCCTGTCAACTATGGCTACACCTTC
TRBD2 TRBJ2-5 . TRBV18 CASSPRLAGGNIKETQYF TGTGCCAGCTCACCACGACTAGCGGGAGGGAACATAAAAGAGACCCAGTACTTC
. TRBJ2-1 . TRBV7-2 CASSPFQGTYNEQFF TGTGCCAGCAGCCCTTTCCAGGGAACCTACAATGAGCAGTTCTTC
TRBD1 TRBJ2-1 . TRBV2 CAGRGGQGNEQFF TGTGCCGGACGTGGGGGACAGGGGAATGAGCAGTTCTTC
. TRBJ2-7 . TRBV5-1 CASSTQGYEQYF TGCGCCAGCAGTACACAGGGCTACGAGCAGTACTTC
TRBD2 TRBJ2-2 . TRBV30 CASGVAGETGELFF TGTGCCTCTGGAGTAGCGGGAGAAACCGGGGAGCTGTTTTTT
. TRBJ1-1 few TRBV25-1 CASSVRGNEAFF TGTGCCAGCAGTGTTAGGGGGAACGAAGCTTTCTTT
. TRBJ2-2 . TRBV9 CASSVGTLGSNTGELFF TGTGCCAGCAGCGTGGGGACACTAGGATCCAACACCGGGGAGCTGTTTTTT
. TRBJ2-7 . TRBV10-3 CAISVQTDTYEQYF TGTGCCATCAGTGTGCAGACAGATACCTACGAGCAGTACTTC
. TRBJ2-7 . TRBV11-3 CASSPRHLFYEQYF TGTGCCAGCAGCCCCAGACATCTTTTCTACGAGCAGTACTTC
. TRBJ1-2 few TRBV3-1/TRBV3-2 CASSQESGYGYTF TGTGCCAGCAGCCAAGAATCGGGCTATGGCTACACCTTC
TRBD1 TRBJ1-6 . TRBV3-1/TRBV3-2 CASSQAGQLISPLHF TGTGCCAGCAGCCAGGCGGGACAGCTTATCTCACCCCTCCACTTT
. TRBJ2-7 . TRBV29-1 CSVIDRLVPFLIISYEQYF TGCAGCGTCATCGACAGGTTGGTCCCCTTTTTAATTATCTCCTACGAGCAGTACTTC
. TRBJ2-7 once TRBV29-1 CSVRSGPAYEQYF TGCAGCGTTAGAAGTGGCCCAGCCTACGAGCAGTACTTC
TRBD1 TRBJ1-5 . TRBV28 CASSTGGGSNQPQHF TGTGCCAGCTCAACAGGGGGAGGAAGCAATCAGCCCCAGCATTTT
TRBD1 TRBJ1-5 . TRBV7-9 CASSPGTGPNQPQHF TGTGCCAGCAGCCCTGGGACAGGCCCCAATCAGCCCCAGCATTTT